This record covers a single TCR beta chain. This CDR3 contains 15 residues. In germline, CDR1 is SQVTM, CDR2 ANQGSEA. J lost 4 bases, V lost 2 bases, and 6 bases had no gene match. Separate from the 666-subject first cohort, the 120-subject validation cohort was the one that the donors belonged to. These data belong to a study of cytomegalovirus exposure and HLA in healthy donors. The method was immunoSEQ multiplex PCR; TCRdb's version includes in-frame clones alone and lacks a portion of them. The sample consists of around 300,000 clones, approximately 88% of them appearing once. The material sequenced was PBMCs. The TCR sequence derives from a man younger than 40 in good health and CMV-seronegative. The chain joins TRBV29-1 to TRBJ1-1; 11 bases agree with TRBD1. CDR3 protein: CSVEKGGTGGTEAFF. Here the CDR3 DNA reads TGCAGCGTTGAAAAGGGTGGGACAGGGGGCACTGAAGCTTTCTTT. Combining the CDR3 with reference TRBV29-1 and TRBJ1-1 gives the whole variable domain SAVISQKPSRDICQRGTSLTIQCQVDSQVTMMFWYRQQPGQSLTLIATANQGSEATYESGFVIDKFPISRPNLTFSTLTVSNMSPEDSSIYLCSVEKGGTGGTEAFFGQGTRLTVV.